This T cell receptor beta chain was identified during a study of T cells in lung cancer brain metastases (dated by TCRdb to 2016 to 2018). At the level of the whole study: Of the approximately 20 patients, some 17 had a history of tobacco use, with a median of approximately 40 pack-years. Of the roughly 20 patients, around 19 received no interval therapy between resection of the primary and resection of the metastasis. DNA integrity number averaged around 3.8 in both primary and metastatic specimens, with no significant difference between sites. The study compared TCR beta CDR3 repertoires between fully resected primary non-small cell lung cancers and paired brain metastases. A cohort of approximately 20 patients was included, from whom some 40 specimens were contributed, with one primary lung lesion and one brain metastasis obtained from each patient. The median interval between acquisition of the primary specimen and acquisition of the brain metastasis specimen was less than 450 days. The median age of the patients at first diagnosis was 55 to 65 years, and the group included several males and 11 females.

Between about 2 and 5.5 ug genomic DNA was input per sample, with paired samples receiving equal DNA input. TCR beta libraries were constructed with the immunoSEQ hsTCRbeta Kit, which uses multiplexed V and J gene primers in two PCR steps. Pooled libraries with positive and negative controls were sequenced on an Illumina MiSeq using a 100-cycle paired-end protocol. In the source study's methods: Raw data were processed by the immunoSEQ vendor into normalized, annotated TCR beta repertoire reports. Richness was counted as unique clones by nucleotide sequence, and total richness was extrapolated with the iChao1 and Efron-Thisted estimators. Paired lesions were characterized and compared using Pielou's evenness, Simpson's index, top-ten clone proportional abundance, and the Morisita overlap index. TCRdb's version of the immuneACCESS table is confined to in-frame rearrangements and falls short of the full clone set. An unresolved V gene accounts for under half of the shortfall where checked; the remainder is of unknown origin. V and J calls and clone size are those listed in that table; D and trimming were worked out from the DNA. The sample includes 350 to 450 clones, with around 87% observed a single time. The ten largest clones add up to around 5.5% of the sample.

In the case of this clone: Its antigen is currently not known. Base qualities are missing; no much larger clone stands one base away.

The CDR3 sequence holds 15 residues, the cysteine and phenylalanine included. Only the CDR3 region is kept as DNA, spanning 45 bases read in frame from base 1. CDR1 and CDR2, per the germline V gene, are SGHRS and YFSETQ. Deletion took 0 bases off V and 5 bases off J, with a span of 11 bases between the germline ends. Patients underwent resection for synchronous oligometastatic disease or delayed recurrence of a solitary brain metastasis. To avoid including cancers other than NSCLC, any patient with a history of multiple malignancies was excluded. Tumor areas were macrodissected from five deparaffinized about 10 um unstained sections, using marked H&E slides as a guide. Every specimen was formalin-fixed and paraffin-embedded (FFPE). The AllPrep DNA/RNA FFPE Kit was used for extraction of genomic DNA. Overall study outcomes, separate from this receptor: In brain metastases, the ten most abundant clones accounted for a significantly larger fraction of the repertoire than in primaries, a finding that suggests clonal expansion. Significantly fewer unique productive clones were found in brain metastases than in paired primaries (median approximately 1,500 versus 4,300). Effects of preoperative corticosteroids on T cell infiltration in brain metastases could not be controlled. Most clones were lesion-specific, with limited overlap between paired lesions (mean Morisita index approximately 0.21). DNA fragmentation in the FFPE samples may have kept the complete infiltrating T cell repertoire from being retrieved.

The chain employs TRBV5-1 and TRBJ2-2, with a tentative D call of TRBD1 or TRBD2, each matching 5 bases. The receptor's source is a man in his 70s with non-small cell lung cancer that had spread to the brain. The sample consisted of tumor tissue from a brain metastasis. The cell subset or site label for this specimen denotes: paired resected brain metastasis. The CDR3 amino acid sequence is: CASSLGGLATGELFF. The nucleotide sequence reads TGCGCCAGCAGCTTGGGGGGGTTAGCGACCGGGGAGCTGTTTTTT.